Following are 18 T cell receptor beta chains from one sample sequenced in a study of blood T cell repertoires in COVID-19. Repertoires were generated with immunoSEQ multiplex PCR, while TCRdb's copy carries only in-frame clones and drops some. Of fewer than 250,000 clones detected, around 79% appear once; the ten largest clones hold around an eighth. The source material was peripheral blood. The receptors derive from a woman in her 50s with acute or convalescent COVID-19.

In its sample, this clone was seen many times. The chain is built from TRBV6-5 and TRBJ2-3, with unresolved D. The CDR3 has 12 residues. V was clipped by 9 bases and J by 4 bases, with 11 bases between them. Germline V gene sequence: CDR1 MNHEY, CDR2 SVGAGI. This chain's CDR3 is CASNFPADTQYF. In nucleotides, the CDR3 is TGTGCCAGTAACTTCCCCGCAGATACGCAGTATTTT.

Here the CDR3 DNA reads TGTGCCAGCAGTTTCCAGGGGGCCTATGGCTACACCTTC. The encoded protein is CASSFQGAYGYTF. This chain links TRBV2 with TRBJ1-2; TRBD1 matches at 8 bases. The V gene's germline CDR1 is SNHLY and CDR2 FYNNEI. With 5 bases clipped from V and 4 bases from J, the junction kept 3 bases outside the gene matches. This CDR3 contains 13 residues.

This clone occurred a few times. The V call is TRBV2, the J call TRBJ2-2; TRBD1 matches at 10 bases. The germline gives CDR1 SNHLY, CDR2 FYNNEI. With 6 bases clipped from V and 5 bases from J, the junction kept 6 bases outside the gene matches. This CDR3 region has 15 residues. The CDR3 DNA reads TGTGCCAGCAGGTCGGGACAGGGGTTGACCGGGGAGCTGTTTTTT. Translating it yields CASRSGQGLTGELFF.

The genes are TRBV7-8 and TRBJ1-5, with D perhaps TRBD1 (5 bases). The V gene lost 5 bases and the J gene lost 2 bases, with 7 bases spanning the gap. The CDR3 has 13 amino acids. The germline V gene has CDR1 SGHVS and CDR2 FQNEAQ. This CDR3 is CASSAQGNQPQHF. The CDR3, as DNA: TGTGCCAGCAGCGCACAGGGCAATCAGCCCCAGCATTTT.

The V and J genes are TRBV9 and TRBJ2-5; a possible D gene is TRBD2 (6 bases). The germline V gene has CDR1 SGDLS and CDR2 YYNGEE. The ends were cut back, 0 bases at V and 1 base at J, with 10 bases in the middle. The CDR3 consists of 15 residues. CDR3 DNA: TGTGCCAGCAGCGTAGGAGGAGGGGTCCAAGAGACCCAGTACTTC. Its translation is CASSVGGGVQETQYF.

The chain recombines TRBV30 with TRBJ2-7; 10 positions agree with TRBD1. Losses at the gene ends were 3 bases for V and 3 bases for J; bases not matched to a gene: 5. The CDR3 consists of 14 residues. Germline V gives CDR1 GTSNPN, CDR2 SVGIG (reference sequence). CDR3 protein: CAWSRDRGHYEQYF. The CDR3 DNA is TGTGCCTGGAGCCGGGACAGGGGTCACTACGAGCAGTACTTC. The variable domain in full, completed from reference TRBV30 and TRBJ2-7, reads SQTIHQWPATLVQPVGSPLSLECTVEGTSNPNLYWYRQAAGRGLQLLFYSVGIGQISSEVPQNLSASRPQDRQFILSSKKLLLSDSGFYLCAWSRDRGHYEQYFGPGTRLTVT.

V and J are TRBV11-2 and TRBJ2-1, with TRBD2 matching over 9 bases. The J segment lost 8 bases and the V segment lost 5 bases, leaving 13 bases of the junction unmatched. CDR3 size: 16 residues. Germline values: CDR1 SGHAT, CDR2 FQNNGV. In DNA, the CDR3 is TGTGCCAGCAGCCTTGGTTTAGCGGGAGTTGGCGATGAGCAGTTCTTC. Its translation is CASSLGLAGVGDEQFF.

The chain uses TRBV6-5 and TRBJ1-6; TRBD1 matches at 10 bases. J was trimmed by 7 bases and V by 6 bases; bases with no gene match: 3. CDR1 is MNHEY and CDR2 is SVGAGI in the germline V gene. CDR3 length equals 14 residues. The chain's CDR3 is CASRGTGDNSPLHF. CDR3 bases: TGTGCCAGCAGGGGGACAGGGGACAATTCACCCCTCCACTTT.

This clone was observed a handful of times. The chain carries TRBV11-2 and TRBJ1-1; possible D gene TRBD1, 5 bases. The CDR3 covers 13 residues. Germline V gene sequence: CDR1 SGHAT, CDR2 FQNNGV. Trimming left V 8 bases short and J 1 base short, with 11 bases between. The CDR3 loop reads CASSNDRNTEAFF. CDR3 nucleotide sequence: TGTGCCAGCTCGAACGACAGGAACACTGAAGCTTTCTTT. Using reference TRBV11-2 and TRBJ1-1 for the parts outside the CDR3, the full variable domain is EAGVAQSPRYKIIEKRQSVAFWCNPISGHATLYWYQQILGQGPKLLIQFQNNGVVDDSQLPKDRFSAERLKGVDSTLKIQPAKLEDSAVYLCASSNDRNTEAFFGQGTRLTVV.

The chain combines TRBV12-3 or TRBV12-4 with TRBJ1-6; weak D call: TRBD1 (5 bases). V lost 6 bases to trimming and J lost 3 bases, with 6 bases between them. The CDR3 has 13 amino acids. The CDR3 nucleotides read TGTGCCAGCAGCAGGGACTATAATTCACCCCTCCACTTT. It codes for CASSRDYNSPLHF.

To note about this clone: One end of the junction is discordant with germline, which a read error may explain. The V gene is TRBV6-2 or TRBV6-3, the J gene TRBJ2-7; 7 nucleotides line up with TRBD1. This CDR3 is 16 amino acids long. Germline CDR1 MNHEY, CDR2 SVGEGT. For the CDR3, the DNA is TGTGCCAGCCGTTACCCCCAGGACAGGAGCTCCTACGAGCAGTACTTC. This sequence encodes CASRYPQDRSSYEQYF.

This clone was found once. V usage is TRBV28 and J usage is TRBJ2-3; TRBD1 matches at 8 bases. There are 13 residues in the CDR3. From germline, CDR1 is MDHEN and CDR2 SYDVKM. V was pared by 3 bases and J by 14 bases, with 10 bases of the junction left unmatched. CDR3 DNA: TGTGCCAGCAGTTTGGGGACCTACAGGGGGTGGTATTTT. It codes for CASSLGTYRGWYF.

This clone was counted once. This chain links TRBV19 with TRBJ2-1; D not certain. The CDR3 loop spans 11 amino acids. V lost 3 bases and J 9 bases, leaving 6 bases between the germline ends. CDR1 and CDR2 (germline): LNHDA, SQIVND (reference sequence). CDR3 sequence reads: CASSINVEQFF. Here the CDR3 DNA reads TGTGCCAGTAGTATTAATGTTGAGCAGTTCTTC.

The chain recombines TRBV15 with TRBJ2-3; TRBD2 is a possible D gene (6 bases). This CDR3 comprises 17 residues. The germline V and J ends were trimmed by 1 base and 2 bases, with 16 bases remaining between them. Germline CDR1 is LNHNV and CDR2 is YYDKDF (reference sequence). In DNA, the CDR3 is TGTGCCACCAGCAGAGCCCTCGGAGGGCGTTTCACAGATACGCAGTATTTT. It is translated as CATSRALGGRFTDTQYF.

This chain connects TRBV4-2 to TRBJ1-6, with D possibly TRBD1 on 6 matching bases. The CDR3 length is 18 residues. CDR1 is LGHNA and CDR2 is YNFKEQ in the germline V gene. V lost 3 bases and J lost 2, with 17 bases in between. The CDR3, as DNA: TGTGCCAGCAGCCAGCAAACATGGGGGGGCCCCTATAATTCACCCCTCCACTTT. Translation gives CASSQQTWGGPYNSPLHF.

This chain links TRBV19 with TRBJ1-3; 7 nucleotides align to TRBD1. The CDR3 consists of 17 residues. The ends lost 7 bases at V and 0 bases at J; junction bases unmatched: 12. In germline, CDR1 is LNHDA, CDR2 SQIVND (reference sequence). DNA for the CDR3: TGTGCCAGTACCGCTGGAAGGACAGGCGGCTCTGGAAACACCATATATTTT. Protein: CASTAGRTGGSGNTIYF.

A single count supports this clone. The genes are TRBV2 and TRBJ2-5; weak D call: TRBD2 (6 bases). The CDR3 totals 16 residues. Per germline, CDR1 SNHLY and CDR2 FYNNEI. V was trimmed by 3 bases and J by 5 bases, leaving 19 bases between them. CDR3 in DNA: TGTGCCAGCAGTGATAGGCTCGGACCCCGGGGGGAGACCCAGTACTTC. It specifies CASSDRLGPRGETQYF.

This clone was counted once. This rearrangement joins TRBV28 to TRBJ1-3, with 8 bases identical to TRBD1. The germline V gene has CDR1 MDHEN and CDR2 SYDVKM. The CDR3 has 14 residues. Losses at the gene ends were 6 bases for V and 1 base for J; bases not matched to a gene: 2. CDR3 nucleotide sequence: TGTGCCAGCAGGAGGGACAGGTCTGGAAACACCATATATTTT. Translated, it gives CASRRDRSGNTIYF.